Listed below are T cell receptor beta chains from one sample, sequenced in a study of cytomegalovirus exposure and HLA in healthy donors. This table comes from immunoSEQ multiplex PCR, and its TCRdb copy is limited to in-frame clones, with some not included. The table has some 80,000 clones, 75% to 80% seen once; the top ten hold under 4%. The sequenced material came from PBMCs. These receptors were obtained from a man in his forties in good health and CMV-seronegative. Both conserved end residues are part of each CDR3. A D gene is named only where the DNA matches it firmly. Size is stated for part of the rows, as once, few or many counts, or as a class when the clone is expanded.

J	V	D	size	DNA	CDR3
TRBJ2-3	TRBV10-2	-	-	TGCGCCAGTAGCATCGGACTGAGCACAGATACGCAGTATTTT	CASSIGLSTDTQYF
TRBJ2-5	TRBV18	TRBD2	-	TGTGCCAGCTCACCGCAGCGGGGGAGCCAAGAGACCCAGTACTTC	CASSPQRGSQETQYF
TRBJ1-5	TRBV6-6	-	-	TGTGCCAGCAGTTACTCAGCAGGGCCCGGTCAGCCCCAGCATTTT	CASSYSAGPGQPQHF
TRBJ2-3	TRBV7-9	-	-	TGTGCCAGCAGCCCCCTGATGGGAGCAACAGATACGCAGTATTTT	CASSPLMGATDTQYF
TRBJ2-3	TRBV5-4	TRBD2	-	TGTGCCAGCAGCTTTTCCTTCTCTAGCGGGGGGCGCACAGATACGCAGTATTTT	CASSFSFSSGGRTDTQYF
TRBJ2-7	TRBV28	-	-	TGTGCCAGCAGCCTTCCCAGGGCAGGGCCTTCCTACGAGCAGTACTTC	CASSLPRAGPSYEQYF
TRBJ1-5	TRBV6-5	-	-	TGTGCCAGCAGTTCACAGGTAACCGGCAATCAGCCCCAGCATTTT	CASSSQVTGNQPQHF
TRBJ2-3	TRBV30	TRBD1	-	TGTGCCTGTTCGACAGGGGGCCCAGATACGCAGTATTTT	CACSTGGPDTQYF
TRBJ1-1	TRBV6-4	-	-	TGTGCCAGCAGCACCACAGGGAACACTGAAGCTTTCTTT	CASSTTGNTEAFF
TRBJ1-4	TRBV5-1	-	few	TGCGCCAGCCGCAACGGGGTGGGGACTAATGAAAAACTGTTTTTT	CASRNGVGTNEKLFF
TRBJ2-3	TRBV6-1	TRBD2	-	TGTGCCAGCAGTGATGTAGCGGGGGGCACAGATACGCAGTATTTT	CASSDVAGGTDTQYF
TRBJ2-3	TRBV4-3	-	few	TGCGCCAGCAGCCTAAGCTGGGACTTCACAGATACGCAGTATTTT	CASSLSWDFTDTQYF
TRBJ1-3	TRBV4-2	-	-	TGTGCCAGCAGCCAACAGGGTACTGGAAACACCATATATTTT	CASSQQGTGNTIYF
TRBJ2-2	TRBV5-1	TRBD1	-	TGCGCCAGCAGCTTAGCGACAGGGGTTATCGGGGAGCTGTTTTTT	CASSLATGVIGELFF
TRBJ1-5	TRBV6-1	-	-	TGTGCCAGCAGTGATACAGGGTATCAGCCCCAGCATTTT	CASSDTGYQPQHF
TRBJ2-2	TRBV11-3	-	-	TGTGCCAGCAGCTCCCGGTCCCAGAACACCGGGGAGCTGTTTTTT	CASSSRSQNTGELFF
TRBJ1-1	TRBV2	TRBD1	-	TGTGCCAGCAGGAGGACAGGGGGCGTTCCTGAAGCTTTCTTT	CASRRTGGVPEAFF
TRBJ1-5	TRBV19	-	few	TGTGCCAGTAGTATAGGTCGTCAGGGGATCGATCAGCCCCAGCATTTT	CASSIGRQGIDQPQHF
TRBJ1-6	TRBV11-2	TRBD1	-	TGTGCCAGCAGCCGAGACAGGGCTAATTCACCCCTCCACTTT	CASSRDRANSPLHF
TRBJ1-6	TRBV9	TRBD1	-	TGTGCCAGCAGCCCATCCTTGACAGGGAGCCATGATTCACCCCTCCACTTT	CASSPSLTGSHDSPLHF
TRBJ2-3	TRBV7-7	TRBD1	few	TGTGCTAGCAGCCCAGGACAGGGAAACACAGATACGCAGTATTTT	CASSPGQGNTDTQYF
TRBJ2-1	TRBV5-6	TRBD2	-	TGTGCCAGCAGCCCGGCCCATACTAGCGGGGGGGCCAATGAGCAGTTCTTC	CASSPAHTSGGANEQFF
TRBJ1-3	TRBV5-1	TRBD1	-	TGCGCCAGCAGCGTTACAGGGGTTGGAAACACCATATATTTT	CASSVTGVGNTIYF
TRBJ2-3	TRBV9	-	-	TGTGCCAGCAGCCTCGACAACCCTGAAGTCACAGATACGCAGTATTTT	CASSLDNPEVTDTQYF
TRBJ2-7	TRBV2	TRBD1	-	TGTGCCAGCAGTGACGAGGGGGCGGGCGAGCAGTACTTC	CASSDEGAGEQYF
TRBJ2-1	TRBV9	-	-	TGTGCCAGCAGCGTAGTGGGGGGGCCGGGTGAGCAGTTCTTC	CASSVVGGPGEQFF
TRBJ2-5	TRBV5-1	TRBD2	-	TGCGCCAGCAGTCAACTAGCGGCTCAAGAGACCCAGTACTTC	CASSQLAAQETQYF
TRBJ1-4	TRBV6-6	TRBD1	-	TGTGCCAGCAGCCAGGACAGGGTTCTGAAAAAACTGTTTTTT	CASSQDRVLKKLFF
TRBJ1-2	TRBV9	TRBD1	-	TGTGCCAGCAGCTCGTCGACAGGGGGCAGAGGTGGCTACACCTTC	CASSSSTGGRGGYTF
TRBJ1-4	TRBV2	-	-	TGTGCCAGTCTAAATAATGAAAAACTGTTTTTT	CASLNNEKLFF
TRBJ1-1	TRBV19	TRBD1	-	TGTGCCAGTAGTTTCGACAGGGGTAGCGAAGCTTTCTTT	CASSFDRGSEAFF
TRBJ2-4	TRBV4-1	TRBD1	-	TGCGCCAGCAGCCAAGTATGGGACAGGGGTAACATTCAGTACTTC	CASSQVWDRGNIQYF
TRBJ1-1	TRBV19	TRBD1	-	TGTGCCAGTAGTCGACAGGGGATCCACACTGAAGCTTTCTTT	CASSRQGIHTEAFF
TRBJ2-1	TRBV11-2	-	-	TGTGCCAGCAGCTTAGATCAGACATACTACAATGAGCAGTTCTTC	CASSLDQTYYNEQFF
TRBJ1-2	TRBV10-3	TRBD1	few	TGTGCCATCAGTACACAGGGGGCGCATGGAGCTAACTATGGCTACACCTTC	CAISTQGAHGANYGYTF
TRBJ2-3	TRBV11-2	-	-	TGTGCCAGCAGCTTAGACCGTATGCAGTATTTT	CASSLDRMQYF
TRBJ2-3	TRBV5-6	TRBD2	-	TGTGCCAGCAGCTTGGGCGGGGGGGCAGCAGATACGCAGTATTTT	CASSLGGGAADTQYF
TRBJ2-1	TRBV5-4	-	-	TGTGCCAGCAGCCCTGTCCGGGTGGGTGAGCAGTTCTTC	CASSPVRVGEQFF
TRBJ1-4	TRBV11-2	TRBD1	-	TGTGCCAGCAGCACCCGACAGGGGGAAGCAACTAATGAAAAACTGTTTTTT	CASSTRQGEATNEKLFF
TRBJ2-7	TRBV6-5	-	-	TGTGCCAGCAGCCCACCGGGGATAACCCACGAGCAGTACTTC	CASSPPGITHEQYF
TRBJ2-6	TRBV12-5	TRBD1	-	TGTGCTAGTGGAACAGGGGCTGGGGCCAACGTCCTGACTTTC	CASGTGAGANVLTF
TRBJ1-1	TRBV5-1	TRBD1	-	TGCGCCAGCAGCTTGGGGGGATCACAGGGGTTTGGCACTGAAGCTTTCTTT	CASSLGGSQGFGTEAFF
TRBJ1-1	TRBV20-1	-	-	TGCAGTGCTAGATTCGGGTTGGCTTTCTTT	CSARFGLAFF
TRBJ1-5	TRBV7-2	TRBD1	-	TGTGCCAGCAGCTTCGCCGGGACAGGGGGCAATCAGCCCCAGCATTTT	CASSFAGTGGNQPQHF
TRBJ2-5	TRBV19	TRBD1	-	TGTGCCAGTAGTAAAATCGGGACAGGGAAAGAGACCCAGTACTTC	CASSKIGTGKETQYF
TRBJ1-5	TRBV19	-	-	TGTGCCAGTACCGCCCCCGGGACAAATAGCAATCAGCCCCAGCATTTT	CASTAPGTNSNQPQHF
TRBJ2-1	TRBV6-5	-	-	TGTGCCAGCAGTTACTCGAGATCACTAGTCCCCGAGCAGTTCTTC	CASSYSRSLVPEQFF
TRBJ1-3	TRBV5-1	-	-	TGCGCCAGCAGCTTACAGGGCCAATCGGGCGGAAACACCATATATTTT	CASSLQGQSGGNTIYF
TRBJ1-1	TRBV18	-	-	TGTGCCAGCTCACCCATTAGTAGAACTGAAGCTTTCTTT	CASSPISRTEAFF
TRBJ1-5	TRBV7-5	-	-	TGTGCCAGAAGCTACTCGGACCGGGAGAAGGGGGCCAATCAGCCCCAGCATTTT	CARSYSDREKGANQPQHF
TRBJ1-5	TRBV6-1	-	-	TGTGCCAGCAGTGTGTTGCAGATTAGCAATCAGCCCCAGCATTTT	CASSVLQISNQPQHF
TRBJ2-2	TRBV5-1	TRBD1	-	TGCGCCAGCAGCTCCGGACAGGGCGACACCGGGGAGCTGTTTTTT	CASSSGQGDTGELFF
TRBJ1-1	TRBV7-9	TRBD1	once	TGTGCCAGCAGCTTAGGGGGGGCTGGGACAGGCGAAGCTTTCTTT	CASSLGGAGTGEAFF